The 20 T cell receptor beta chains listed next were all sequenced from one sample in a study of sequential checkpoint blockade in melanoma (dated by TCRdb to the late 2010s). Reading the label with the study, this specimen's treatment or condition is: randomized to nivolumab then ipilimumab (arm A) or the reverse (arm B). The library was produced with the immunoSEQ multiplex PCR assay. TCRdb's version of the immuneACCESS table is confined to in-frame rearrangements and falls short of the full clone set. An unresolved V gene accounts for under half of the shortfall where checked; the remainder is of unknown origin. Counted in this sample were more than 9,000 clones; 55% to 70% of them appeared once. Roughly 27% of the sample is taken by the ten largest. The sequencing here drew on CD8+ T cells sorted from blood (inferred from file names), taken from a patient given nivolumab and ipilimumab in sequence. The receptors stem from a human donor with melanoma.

CDR3: CASSQVQGGPEAFF. CDR3 DNA sequence: TGCGCCAGCAGCCAAGTACAGGGTGGCCCTGAAGCTTTCTTT. This sequence joins TRBV4-1 and TRBJ1-1, with D possibly matching TRBD1 (6 bases). The germline CDR1 and CDR2 sequences are MGHRA and YSYEKL. V lost 1 base, J lost 6 bases, and 12 bases lay in between. The CDR3 runs 14 residues.

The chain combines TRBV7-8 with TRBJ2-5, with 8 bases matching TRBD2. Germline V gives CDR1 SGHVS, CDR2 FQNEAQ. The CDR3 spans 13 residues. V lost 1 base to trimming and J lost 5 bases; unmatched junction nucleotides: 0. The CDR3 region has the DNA TGTGCCAGCAGCTTAGAGCGGGGGGAGACCCAGTACTTC. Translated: CASSLERGETQYF.

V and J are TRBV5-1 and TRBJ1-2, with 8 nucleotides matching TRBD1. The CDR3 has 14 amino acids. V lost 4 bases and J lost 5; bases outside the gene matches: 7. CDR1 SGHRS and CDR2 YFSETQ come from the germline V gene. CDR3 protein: CASSEGRQGYGYTF. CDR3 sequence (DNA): TGCGCCAGCAGCGAAGGGCGACAGGGGTATGGCTACACCTTC.

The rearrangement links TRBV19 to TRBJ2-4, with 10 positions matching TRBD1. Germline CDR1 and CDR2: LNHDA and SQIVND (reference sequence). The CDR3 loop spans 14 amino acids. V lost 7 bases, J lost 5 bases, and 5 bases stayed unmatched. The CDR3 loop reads CASKGTGVQNIQYF. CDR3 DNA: TGTGCCAGTAAAGGGACAGGGGTTCAAAACATTCAGTACTTC.

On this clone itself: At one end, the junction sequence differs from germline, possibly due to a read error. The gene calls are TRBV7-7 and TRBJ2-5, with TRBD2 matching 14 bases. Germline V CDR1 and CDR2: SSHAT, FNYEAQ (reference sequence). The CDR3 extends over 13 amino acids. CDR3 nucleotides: TGTGCTAGCAGCTGGACTAGCGGGAGGCCCCAGTACTTC. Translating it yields CASSWTSGRPQYF.

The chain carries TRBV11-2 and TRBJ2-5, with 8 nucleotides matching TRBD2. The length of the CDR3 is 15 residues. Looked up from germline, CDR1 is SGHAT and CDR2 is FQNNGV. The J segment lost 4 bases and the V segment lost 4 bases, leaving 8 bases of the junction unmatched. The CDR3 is CASSSRPAGGETQYF. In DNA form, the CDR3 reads TGTGCCAGCAGCTCCAGACCGGCGGGGGGAGAGACCCAGTACTTC.

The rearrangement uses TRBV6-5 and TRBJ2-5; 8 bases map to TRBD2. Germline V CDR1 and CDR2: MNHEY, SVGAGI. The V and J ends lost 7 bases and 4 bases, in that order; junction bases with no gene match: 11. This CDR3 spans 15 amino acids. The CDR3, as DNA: TGTGCCAGCACGAAACTAGCGGACAGATTAGAGACCCAGTACTTC. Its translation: CASTKLADRLETQYF.

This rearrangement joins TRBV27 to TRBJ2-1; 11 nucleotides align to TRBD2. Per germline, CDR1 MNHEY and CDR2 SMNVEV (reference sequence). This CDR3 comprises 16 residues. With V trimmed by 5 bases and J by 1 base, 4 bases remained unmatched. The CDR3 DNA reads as TGTGCCAGCAGTATAGCGGGGGGGCCGTCCTACAATGAGCAGTTCTTC. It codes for CASSIAGGPSYNEQFF.

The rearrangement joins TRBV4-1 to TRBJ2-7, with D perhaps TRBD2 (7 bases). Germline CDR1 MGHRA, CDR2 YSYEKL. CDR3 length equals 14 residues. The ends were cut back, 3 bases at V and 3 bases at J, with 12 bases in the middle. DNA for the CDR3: TGCGCCAGCAGCCAGAGGGGGAGGGGCTACGAGCAGTACTTC. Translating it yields CASSQRGRGYEQYF.

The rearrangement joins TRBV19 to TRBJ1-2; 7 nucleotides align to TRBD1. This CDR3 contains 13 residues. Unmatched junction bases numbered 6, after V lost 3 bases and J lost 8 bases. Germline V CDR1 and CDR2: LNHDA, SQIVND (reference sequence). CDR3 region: CASSIQTGAGYTF. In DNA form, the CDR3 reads TGTGCCAGTAGTATTCAAACAGGGGCCGGCTACACCTTC.

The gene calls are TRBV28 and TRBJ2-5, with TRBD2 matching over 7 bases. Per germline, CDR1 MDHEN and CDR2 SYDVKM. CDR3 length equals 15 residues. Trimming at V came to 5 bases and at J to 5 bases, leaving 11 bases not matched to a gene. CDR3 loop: CASSPGERGWETQYF. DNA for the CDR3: TGTGCCAGCAGTCCCGGGGAGCGGGGATGGGAGACCCAGTACTTC.

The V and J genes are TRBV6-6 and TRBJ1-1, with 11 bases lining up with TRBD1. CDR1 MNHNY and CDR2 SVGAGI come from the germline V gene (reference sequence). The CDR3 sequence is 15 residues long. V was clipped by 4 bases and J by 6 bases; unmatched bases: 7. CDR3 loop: CASSLDRGLLPEAFF. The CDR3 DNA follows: TGTGCCAGCAGTTTGGACAGGGGGCTCCTACCTGAAGCTTTCTTT.

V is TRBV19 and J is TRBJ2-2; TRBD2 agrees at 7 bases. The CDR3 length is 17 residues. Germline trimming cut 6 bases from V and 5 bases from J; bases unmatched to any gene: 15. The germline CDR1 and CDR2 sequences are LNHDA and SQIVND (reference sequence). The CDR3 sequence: CASSPFPSGEGTGELFF. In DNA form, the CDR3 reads TGTGCCAGTAGCCCCTTCCCTAGCGGAGAAGGGACCGGGGAGCTGTTTTTT.

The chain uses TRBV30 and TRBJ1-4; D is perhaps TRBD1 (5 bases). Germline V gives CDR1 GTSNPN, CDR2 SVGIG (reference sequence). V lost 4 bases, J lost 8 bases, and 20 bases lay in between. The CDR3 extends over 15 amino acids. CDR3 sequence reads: CAWNPYLTAPEKLFF. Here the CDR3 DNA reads TGTGCCTGGAACCCCTACTTGACAGCGCCCGAAAAACTGTTTTTT.

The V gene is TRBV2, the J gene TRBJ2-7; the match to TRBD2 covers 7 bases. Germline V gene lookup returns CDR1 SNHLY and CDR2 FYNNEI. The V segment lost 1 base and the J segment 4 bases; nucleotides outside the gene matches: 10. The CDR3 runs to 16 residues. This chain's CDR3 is CASSEVASGQEYEQYF. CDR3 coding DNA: TGTGCCAGCAGTGAAGTGGCTAGCGGCCAGGAGTACGAGCAGTACTTC.

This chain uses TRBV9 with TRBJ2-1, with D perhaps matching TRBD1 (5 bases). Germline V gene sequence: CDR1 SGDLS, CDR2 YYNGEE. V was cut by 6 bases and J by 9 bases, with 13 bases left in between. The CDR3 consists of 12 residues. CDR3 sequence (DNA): TGTGCCAGCACCACAGACAGATCTGAGCAGTTCTTC. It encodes CASTTDRSEQFF. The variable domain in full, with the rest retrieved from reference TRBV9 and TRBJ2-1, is DSGVTQTPKHLITATGQRVTLRCSPRSGDLSVYWYQQSLDQGLQFLIQYYNGEERAKGNILERFSAQQFPDLHSELNLSSLELGDSALYFCASTTDRSEQFFGPGTRLTVL.

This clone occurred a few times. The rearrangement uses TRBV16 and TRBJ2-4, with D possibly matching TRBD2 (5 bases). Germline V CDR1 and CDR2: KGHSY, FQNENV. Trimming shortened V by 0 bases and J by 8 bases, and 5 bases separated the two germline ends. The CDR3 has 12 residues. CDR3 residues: CASSQSRDIQYF. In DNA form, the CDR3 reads TGTGCCAGCAGCCAATCGCGGGACATTCAGTACTTC.

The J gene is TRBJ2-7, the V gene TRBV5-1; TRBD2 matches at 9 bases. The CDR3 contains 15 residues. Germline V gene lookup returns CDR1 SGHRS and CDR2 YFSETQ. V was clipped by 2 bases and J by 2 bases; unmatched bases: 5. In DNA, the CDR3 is TGCGCCAGCAGCTTCCATAGCGGGGGAACCTACGAGCAGTACTTC. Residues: CASSFHSGGTYEQYF.

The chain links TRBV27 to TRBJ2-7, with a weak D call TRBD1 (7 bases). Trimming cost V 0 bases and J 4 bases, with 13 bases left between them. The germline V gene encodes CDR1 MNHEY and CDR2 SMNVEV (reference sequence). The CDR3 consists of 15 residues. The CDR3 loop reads CASSLSGGTEYEQYF. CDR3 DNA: TGTGCCAGCAGTTTATCAGGCGGGACAGAATACGAGCAGTACTTC.

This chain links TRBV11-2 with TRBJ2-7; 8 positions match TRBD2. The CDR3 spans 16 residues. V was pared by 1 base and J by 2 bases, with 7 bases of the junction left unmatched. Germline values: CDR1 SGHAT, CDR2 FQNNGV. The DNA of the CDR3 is TGTGCCAGCAGCTTAGTTAGCGGGAATTCCCCCTACGAGCAGTACTTC. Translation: CASSLVSGNSPYEQYF. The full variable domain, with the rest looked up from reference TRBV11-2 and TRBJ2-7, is EAGVAQSPRYKIIEKRQSVAFWCNPISGHATLYWYQQILGQGPKLLIQFQNNGVVDDSQLPKDRFSAERLKGVDSTLKIQPAKLEDSAVYLCASSLVSGNSPYEQYFGPGTRLTVT.